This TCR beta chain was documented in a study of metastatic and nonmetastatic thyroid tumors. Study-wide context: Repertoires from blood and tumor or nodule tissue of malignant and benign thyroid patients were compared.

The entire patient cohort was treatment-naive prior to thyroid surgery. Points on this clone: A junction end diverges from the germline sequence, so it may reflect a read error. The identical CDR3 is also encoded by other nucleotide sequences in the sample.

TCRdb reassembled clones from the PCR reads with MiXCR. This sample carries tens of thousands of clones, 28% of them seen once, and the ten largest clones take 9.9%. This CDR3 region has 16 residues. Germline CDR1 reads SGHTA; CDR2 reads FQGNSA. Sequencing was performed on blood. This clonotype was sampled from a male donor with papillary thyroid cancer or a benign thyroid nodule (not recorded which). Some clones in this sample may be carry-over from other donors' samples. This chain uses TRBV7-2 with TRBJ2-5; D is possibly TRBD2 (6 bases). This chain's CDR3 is CASSLVGLGGTETQYF. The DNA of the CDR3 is TGTGCGAGCAGCTTAGTAGGTCTCGGAGGGACGGAGACCCAGTACTTC. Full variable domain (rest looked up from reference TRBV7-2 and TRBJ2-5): GAGVSQSPSNKVTEKGKDVELRCDPISGHTALYWYRQSLGQGLEFLIYFQGNSAPDKSGLPSDRFSAERTGGSVSTLTIQRTQQEDSAVYLCASSLVGLGGTETQYFGPGTRLLVL.